Following are 10 T cell receptor beta chains from one sample sequenced in a study of neoadjuvant anti-PD-1 for oral cavity cancer. The repertoire was sequenced with immunoSEQ multiplex PCR; TCRdb's copy has only in-frame clones and lacks some. The sample lists under 15,000 clones, 60% to 80% seen once, with about 6.5% in the top ten. Specimen: tumor tissue, collected before nivolumab (anti-PD-1) treatment. The receptors here all came from a person aged 40 to 85 with oral cavity squamous cell carcinoma. The donor label of this sample is uncertain.

The rearrangement joins TRBV18 to TRBJ2-5; TRBD2 agrees at 7 bases. The CDR3 sequence is 17 residues long. With 4 bases clipped from V and 1 base from J, the junction kept 12 bases outside the gene matches. Germline assignment: CDR1 KGHSH and CDR2 LQKENI. The CDR3 sequence: CASSLESRTRGQETQYF. The CDR3 nucleotides read TGTGCCAGCTCACTCGAGTCCCGGACTAGAGGCCAAGAGACCCAGTACTTC.

This clone appeared a few times. The chain carries TRBV10-2 and TRBJ2-6; D unresolved. The V and J ends lost 2 bases and 1 base respectively, with 6 bases between them. The CDR3 consists of 15 residues. CDR1 and CDR2 from the germline V gene are WSHSY and SAAADI. CDR3 in amino acids: CASSERRSGANVLTF. The CDR3, as DNA: TGCGCCAGCAGTGAGAGGAGATCTGGGGCCAACGTCCTGACTTTC.

The chain uses TRBV7-2 and TRBJ1-5; D is ambiguous. Germline values: CDR1 SGHTA, CDR2 FQGNSA. Trimming pared 1 base from V and 2 bases from J, leaving 6 bases between. CDR3 size: 14 residues. This CDR3 is CASSLVRGNQPQHF. CDR3 nucleotide sequence: TGTGCCAGCAGCTTAGTCCGGGGCAATCAGCCCCAGCATTTT.

The rearrangement uses TRBV19 and TRBJ1-1; D ambiguous. Germline V gene sequence: CDR1 LNHDA, CDR2 SQIVND (reference sequence). Trimming removed 3 bases at V and 4 bases at J, with 9 bases between. The CDR3 runs 13 residues. The DNA for the CDR3 is TGTGCCAGTAGTATCGACCCGACCACTGAAGCTTTCTTT. Translation: CASSIDPTTEAFF.

The genes are TRBV6-5 and TRBJ1-3; D is unclear. The V and J ends lost 7 bases and 0 bases respectively, with 7 bases between them. The CDR3 is 13 residues long. Germline values: CDR1 MNHEY, CDR2 SVGAGI. In DNA, the CDR3 is TGTGCCAGCACCGAGAGCTCTGGAAACACCATATATTTT. This sequence encodes CASTESSGNTIYF.

This chain connects TRBV21-1 to TRBJ1-1. TRBV21-1 is a pseudogene. CDR3 length equals 11 residues. The CDR3 spells CASSSQHRAFF. In nucleotides, the CDR3 is TGTGCCAGCAGCAGTCAGCACCGAGCTTTCTTT.

The chain uses TRBV5-4 and TRBJ2-3; 8 bases match TRBD2. In germline, CDR1 is SGHNT, CDR2 YYREEE (reference sequence). V shed 10 bases and J 4 bases; nucleotides not matched to a gene: 8. The CDR3 sequence is 13 residues long. CDR3 DNA sequence: TGTGCCTCGGCGGGCGGGAGGTCAGATACGCAGTATTTT. Translation gives CASAGGRSDTQYF. Using reference TRBV5-4 and TRBJ2-3 for the parts outside the CDR3, the full variable domain is ETGVTQSPTHLIKTRGQQVTLRCSSQSGHNTVSWYQQALGQGPQFIFQYYREEENGRGNFPPRFSGLQFPNYSSELNVNALELDDSALYLCASAGGRSDTQYFGPGTRLTVL.

V usage is TRBV11-2 and J usage is TRBJ2-7; D ambiguous. Germline V gene lookup returns CDR1 SGHAT and CDR2 FQNNGV. CDR3 length: 15 residues. The V gene lost 1 base and the J gene lost 1 base, with 11 bases spanning the gap. The CDR3 region is CASSLGGGSSYEQYF. In DNA, the CDR3 is TGTGCCAGCAGCTTAGGCGGTGGTAGTTCCTACGAGCAGTACTTC.

This chain uses TRBV19 with TRBJ1-4, with D unclear. There are 10 residues in the CDR3. Germline-derived CDR1 and CDR2 are LNHDA and SQIVND (reference sequence). V was cut by 6 bases and J by 6 bases, with 2 bases left in between. In DNA, the CDR3 is TGTGCCAGTAGGGATGAAAAACTGTTTTTT. Residues: CASRDEKLFF.

This clone was counted once. The chain has TRBV7-6 and TRBJ2-3; D uncertain. This CDR3 spans 12 amino acids. Trimming took off 5 bases at V and 5 bases at J, with 8 bases between the two ends. Germline CDR1 SGHVS, CDR2 FNYEAQ. CDR3 nucleotide sequence: TGTGCCAGCAGCCCGGGTGGAGATACGCAGTATTTT. This translates into CASSPGGDTQYF. Based on the CDR3 plus reference TRBV7-6 and TRBJ2-3, the full variable domain is GAGVSQSPRYKVTKRGQDVALRCDPISGHVSLYWYRQALGQGPEFLTYFNYEAQQDKSGLPNDRFSAERPEGSISTLTIQRTEQRDSAMYRCASSPGGDTQYFGPGTRLTVL.